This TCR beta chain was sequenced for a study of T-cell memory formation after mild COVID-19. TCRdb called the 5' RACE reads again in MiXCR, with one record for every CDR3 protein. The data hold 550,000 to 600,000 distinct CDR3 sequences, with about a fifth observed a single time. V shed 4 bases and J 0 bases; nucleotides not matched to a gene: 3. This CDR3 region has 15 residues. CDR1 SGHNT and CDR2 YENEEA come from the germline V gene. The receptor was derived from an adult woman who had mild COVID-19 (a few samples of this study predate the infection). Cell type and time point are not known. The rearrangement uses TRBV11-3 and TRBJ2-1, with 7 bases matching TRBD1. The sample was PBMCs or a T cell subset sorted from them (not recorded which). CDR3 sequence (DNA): TGTGCCAGCAGCTACGGGACAGCCTCCTACAATGAGCAGTTCTTC. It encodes CASSYGTASYNEQFF.